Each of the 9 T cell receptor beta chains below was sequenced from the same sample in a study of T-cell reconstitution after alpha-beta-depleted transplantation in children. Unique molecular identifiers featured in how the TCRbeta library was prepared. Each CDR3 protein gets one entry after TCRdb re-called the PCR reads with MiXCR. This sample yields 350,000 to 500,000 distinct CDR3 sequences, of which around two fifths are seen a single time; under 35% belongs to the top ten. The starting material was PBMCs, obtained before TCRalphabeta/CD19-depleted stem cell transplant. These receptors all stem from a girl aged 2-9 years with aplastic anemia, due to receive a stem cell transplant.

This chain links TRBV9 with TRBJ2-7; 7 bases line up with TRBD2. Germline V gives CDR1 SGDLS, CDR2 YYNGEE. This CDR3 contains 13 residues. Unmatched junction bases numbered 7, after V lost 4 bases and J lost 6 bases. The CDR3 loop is CASSQIPGGEQYF. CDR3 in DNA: TGTGCCAGCAGCCAGATCCCGGGGGGCGAGCAGTACTTC.

CDR3 region: CASSPVGLSLNTEAFF. DNA of the CDR3: TGCGCCAGCAGCCCGGTAGGACTGAGCTTGAACACTGAAGCTTTCTTT. The chain joins TRBV5-1 to TRBJ1-1; D unclear. Trimming took off 4 bases at V and 0 bases at J, with 16 bases between the two ends. Germline lookup yields CDR1 SGHRS and CDR2 YFSETQ. The CDR3 totals 16 residues.

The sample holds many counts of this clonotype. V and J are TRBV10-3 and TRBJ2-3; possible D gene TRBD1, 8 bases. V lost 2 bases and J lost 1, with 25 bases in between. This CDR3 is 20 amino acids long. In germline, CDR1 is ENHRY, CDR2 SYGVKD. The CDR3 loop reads CAISEPIVTGGGVGTDTQYF. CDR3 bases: TGTGCCATCAGTGAGCCCATAGTCACAGGGGGGGGAGTGGGCACAGATACGCAGTATTTT.

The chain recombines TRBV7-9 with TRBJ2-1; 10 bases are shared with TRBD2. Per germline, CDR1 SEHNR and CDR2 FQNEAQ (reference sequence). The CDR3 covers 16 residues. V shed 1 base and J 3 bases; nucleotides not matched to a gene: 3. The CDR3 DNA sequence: TGTGCCAGCAGCTTAGAAGCGGGAGGGTTCTACAATGAGCAGTTCTTC. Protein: CASSLEAGGFYNEQFF.

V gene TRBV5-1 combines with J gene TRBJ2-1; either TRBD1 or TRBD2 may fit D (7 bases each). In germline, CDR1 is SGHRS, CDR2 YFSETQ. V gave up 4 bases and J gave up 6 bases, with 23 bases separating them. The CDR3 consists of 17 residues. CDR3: CASSLPSGRGGGNEQFF. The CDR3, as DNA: TGCGCCAGCAGCCTCCCTAGCGGTAGAGGGGGCGGCAATGAGCAGTTCTTC. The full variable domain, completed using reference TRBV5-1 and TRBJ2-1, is KAGVTQTPRYLIKTRGQQVTLSCSPISGHRSVSWYQQTPGQGLQFLFEYFSETQRNKGNFPGRFSGRQFSNSRSEMNVSTLELGDSALYLCASSLPSGRGGGNEQFFGPGTRLTVL.

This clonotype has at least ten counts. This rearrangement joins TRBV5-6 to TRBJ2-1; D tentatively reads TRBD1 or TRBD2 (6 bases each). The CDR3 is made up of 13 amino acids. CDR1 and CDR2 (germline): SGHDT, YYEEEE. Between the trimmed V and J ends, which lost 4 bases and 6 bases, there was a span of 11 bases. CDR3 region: CASSRGGGNEQFF. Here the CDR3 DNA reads TGTGCCAGCAGCCGCGGAGGGGGCAATGAGCAGTTCTTC. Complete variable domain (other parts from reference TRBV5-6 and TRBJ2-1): DAGVTQSPTHLIKTRGQQVTLRCSPKSGHDTVSWYQQALGQGPQFIFQYYEEEERQRGNFPDRFSGHQFPNYSSELNVNALLLGDSALYLCASSRGGGNEQFFGPGTRLTVL.

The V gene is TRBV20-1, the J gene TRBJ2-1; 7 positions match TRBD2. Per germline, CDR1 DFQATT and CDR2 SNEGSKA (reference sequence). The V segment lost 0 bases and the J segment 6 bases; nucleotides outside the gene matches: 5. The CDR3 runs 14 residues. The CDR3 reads CSAREWGGSNEQFF. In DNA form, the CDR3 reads TGCAGTGCTAGAGAGTGGGGGGGGAGCAATGAGCAGTTCTTC.

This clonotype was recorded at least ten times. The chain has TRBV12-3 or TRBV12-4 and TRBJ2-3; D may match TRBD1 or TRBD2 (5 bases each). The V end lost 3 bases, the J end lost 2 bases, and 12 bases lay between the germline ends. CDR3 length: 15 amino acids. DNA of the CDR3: TGTGCCAGCAGTTTTGGGGGACCAATCACAGATACGCAGTATTTT. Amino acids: CASSFGGPITDTQYF.

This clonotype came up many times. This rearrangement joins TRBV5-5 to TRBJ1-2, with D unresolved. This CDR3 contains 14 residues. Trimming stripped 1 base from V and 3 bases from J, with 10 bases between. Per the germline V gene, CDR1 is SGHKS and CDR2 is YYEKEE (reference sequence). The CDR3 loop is CASSLITSYYGYTF. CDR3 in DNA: TGTGCCAGCAGCTTGATCACCTCCTACTATGGCTACACCTTC.